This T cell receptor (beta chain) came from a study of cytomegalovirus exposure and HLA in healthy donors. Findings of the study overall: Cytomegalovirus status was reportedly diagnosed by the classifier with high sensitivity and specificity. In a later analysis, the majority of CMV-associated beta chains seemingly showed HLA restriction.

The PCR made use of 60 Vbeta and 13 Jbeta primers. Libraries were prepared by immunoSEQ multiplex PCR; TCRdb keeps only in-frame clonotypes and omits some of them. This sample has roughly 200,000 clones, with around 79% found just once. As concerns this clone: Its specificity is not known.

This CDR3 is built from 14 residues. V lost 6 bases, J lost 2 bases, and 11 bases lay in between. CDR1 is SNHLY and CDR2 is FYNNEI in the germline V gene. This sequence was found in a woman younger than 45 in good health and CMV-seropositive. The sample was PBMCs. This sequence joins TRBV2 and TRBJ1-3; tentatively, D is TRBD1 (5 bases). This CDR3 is CASSAGTPGNTIYF. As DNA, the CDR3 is TGTGCCAGCAGCGCCGGGACTCCTGGAAACACCATATATTTT.